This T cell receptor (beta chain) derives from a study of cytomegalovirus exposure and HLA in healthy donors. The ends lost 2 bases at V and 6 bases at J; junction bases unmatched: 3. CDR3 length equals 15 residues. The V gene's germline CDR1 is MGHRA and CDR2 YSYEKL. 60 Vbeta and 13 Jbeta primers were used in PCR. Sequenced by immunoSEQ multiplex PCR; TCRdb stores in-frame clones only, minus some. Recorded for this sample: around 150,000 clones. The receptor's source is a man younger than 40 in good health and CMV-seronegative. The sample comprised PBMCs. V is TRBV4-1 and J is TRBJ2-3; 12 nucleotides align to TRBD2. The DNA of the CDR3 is TGCGCCAGCAGCCAACTAGCGGGAGGGTTGGATACGCAGTATTTT. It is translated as CASSQLAGGLDTQYF.